This entry features one T cell receptor beta chain sequence. These data belong to a study of blood T cell repertoires in COVID-19. Background on the study: PBMCs, B-cell-depleted T cells, or T cells provided the cDNA or gDNA that made up the material.

Profiled with immunoSEQ multiplex PCR; TCRdb holds only in-frame clones, not every one. The data hold under 200,000 clones, with approximately 80% observed a single time. Recovery among Cohort 3 donors was established by two negative PCRs, clearance, or symptom resolution. The sequencing sample was made of PBMCs or T cells enriched from blood (not recorded which). The TCR originated in a man aged 50 to 60 who had recovered from COVID-19.

CDR3 loop: CASSPRSGDTDTQYF. The CDR3 DNA sequence: TGTGCCAGCAGCCCCCGTAGCGGTGATACAGATACGCAGTATTTT. The chain joins TRBV4-2 to TRBJ2-3; maybe TRBD2 (6 bases). V lost 4 bases to trimming and J lost 3 bases, with 14 bases between them. The CDR3 runs to 15 residues. Germline V CDR1 and CDR2: LGHNA, YNFKEQ.